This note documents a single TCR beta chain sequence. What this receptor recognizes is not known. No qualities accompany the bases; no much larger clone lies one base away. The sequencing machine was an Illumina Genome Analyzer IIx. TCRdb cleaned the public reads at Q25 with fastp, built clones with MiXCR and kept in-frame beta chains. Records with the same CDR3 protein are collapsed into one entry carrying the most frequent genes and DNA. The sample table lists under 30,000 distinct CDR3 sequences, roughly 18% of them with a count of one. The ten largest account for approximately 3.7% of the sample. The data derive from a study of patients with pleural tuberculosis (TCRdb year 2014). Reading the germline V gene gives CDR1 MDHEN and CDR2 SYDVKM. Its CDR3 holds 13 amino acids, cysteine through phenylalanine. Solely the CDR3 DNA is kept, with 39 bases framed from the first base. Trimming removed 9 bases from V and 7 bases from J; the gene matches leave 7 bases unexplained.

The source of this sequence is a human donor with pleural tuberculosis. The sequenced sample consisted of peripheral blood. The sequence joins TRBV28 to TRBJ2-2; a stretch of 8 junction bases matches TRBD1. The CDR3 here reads CARGQVAVGELFF. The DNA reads TGTGCCAGGGGACAGGTGGCGGTCGGGGAGCTGTTTTTT. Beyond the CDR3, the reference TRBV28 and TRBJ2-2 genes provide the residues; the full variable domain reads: DVKVTQSSRYLVKRTGEKVFLECVQDMDHENMFWYRQDPGLGLRLIYFSYDVKMKEKGDIPEGYSVSREKKERFSLILESASTNQTSMYLCARGQVAVGELFFGEGSRLTVL.